The entry below describes one T cell receptor beta chain. CDR1 is SGHTA, CDR2 FQGTGA, per germline. The CDR3 spans 15 residues. V shed 2 bases and J shed 0 bases, with 9 bases lying between them. The data stem from a study of blood T cell repertoires in COVID-19. In the study overall: PBMCs, B-cell-depleted T cells, or T cells provided the cDNA or gDNA that made up the material.

Ages ranged from roughly 18 to 95 years, with residence in around 24 US areas. Cohort allocation depended upon clinical history that participants reported. TCRdb's copy holds only in-frame clones and misses some; the assay was immunoSEQ multiplex PCR. This table has fewer than 350,000 clones, roughly 90% appearing once. The chain couples TRBV7-3 to TRBJ2-3; no firm D call. The TCR comes from a woman aged 40-49 years with acute COVID-19. Material for sequencing was PBMCs or T cells enriched from blood (not recorded which). In nucleotides, the CDR3 is TGTGCCAGCAGCTTAGCGGTTTCTAGCACAGATACGCAGTATTTT. This codes for CASSLAVSSTDTQYF.